The rows below give T cell receptor beta chains drawn from one sample of a study of shared clonotypes between healthy human individuals. Sequencing used immunoSEQ multiplex PCR; TCRdb keeps in-frame clones, though not all of them. The table lists over 700,000 clones, about two thirds of them singletons, with under 2% in the top ten. Sequencing was carried out using memory CD4+ T cells sorted from blood. The receptor set was obtained from a woman under 40 in good health. Each CDR3 is given with its conserved first and last residue. A D gene is named only where the DNA matches it firmly. Expanded clones get a size class; other rows say once, few or many, or leave the size out.

V: TRBV6-5
D: TRBD2
length: 14
J: TRBJ2-7
size: NA
CDR3: CASSYTSGSYEQYF
DNA: TGTGCCAGCAGTTATACTAGCGGTTCCTACGAGCAGTACTTC

V: TRBV11-3
D: NA
length: 14
J: TRBJ1-4
size: NA
CDR3: CASSLMMVTEKLFF
DNA: TGTGCCAGCAGCTTGATGATGGTGACCGAAAAACTGTTTTTT

V: TRBV5-1
D: TRBD1
length: 15
J: TRBJ2-1
size: NA
CDR3: CASSQLGTGNNEQFF
DNA: TGCGCCAGCAGCCAGCTCGGGACAGGTAACAATGAGCAGTTCTTC

V: TRBV29-1
D: TRBD1
length: 15
J: TRBJ1-1
size: NA
CDR3: CSVEGSGGKYTEAFF
DNA: TGCAGCGTTGAAGGGTCAGGGGGCAAGTACACTGAAGCTTTCTTT

V: TRBV5-1
D: TRBD1
length: 14
J: TRBJ2-2
size: NA
CDR3: CASTRTGGTGELFF
DNA: TGCGCCAGCACCAGGACAGGGGGCACCGGGGAGCTGTTTTTT

V: TRBV28
D: TRBD2
length: 15
J: TRBJ2-7
size: NA
CDR3: CASSPTSGRAYEQYF
DNA: TGTGCCAGCTCTCCCACTAGCGGGAGGGCCTACGAGCAGTACTTC

V: TRBV5-6
D: TRBD1
length: 14
J: TRBJ1-4
size: NA
CDR3: CASSRGTGGEKLFF
DNA: TGTGCCAGCAGCCGCGGGACAGGGGGTGAAAAACTGTTTTTT

V: TRBV2
D: TRBD1
length: 18
J: TRBJ2-7
size: NA
CDR3: CASSEALLRTGLSYEQYF
DNA: TGTGCCAGCAGTGAAGCCCTATTGCGGACAGGGCTATCCTACGAGCAGTACTTC

V: TRBV10-3
D: NA
length: 13
J: TRBJ1-2
size: NA
CDR3: CAISEGRGDGYTF
DNA: TGTGCCATCAGTGAGGGCCGGGGGGACGGCTACACCTTC

V: TRBV28
D: NA
length: 15
J: TRBJ1-6
size: once
CDR3: CASSFPGFGNSPLHF
DNA: TGTGCCAGCAGTTTCCCAGGGTTTGGGAATTCACCCCTCCACTTT

V: TRBV6-5
D: TRBD1
length: 15
J: TRBJ1-2
size: NA
CDR3: CASSYTFTQGGGYTF
DNA: TGTGCCAGCAGTTACACCTTCACACAGGGGGGTGGCTACACCTTC

V: TRBV29-1
D: TRBD2
length: 15
J: TRBJ2-1
size: NA
CDR3: CSVVRREGFYNEQFF
DNA: TGCAGCGTTGTCAGGCGGGAGGGCTTCTACAATGAGCAGTTCTTC

V: TRBV5-1
D: TRBD1
length: 17
J: TRBJ1-4
size: NA
CDR3: CASSLTPGTGTNEKLFF
DNA: TGCGCCAGCAGCCTGACCCCGGGGACAGGGACTAATGAAAAACTGTTTTTT

V: TRBV27
D: NA
length: 15
J: TRBJ2-7
size: few
CDR3: CASSFTTAVSLEQYF
DNA: TGTGCCAGCAGTTTTACGACAGCCGTTTCCCTCGAGCAGTACTTC

V: TRBV6-6
D: TRBD2
length: 15
J: TRBJ2-7
size: NA
CDR3: CASSYSEQGLVGQYF
DNA: TGTGCCAGCAGTTACTCGGAACAAGGACTAGTGGGGCAGTACTTC

V: TRBV2
D: NA
length: 14
J: TRBJ2-5
size: NA
CDR3: CASSPTGLQETQYF
DNA: TGTGCCAGCAGTCCGACAGGATTACAAGAGACCCAGTACTTC

V: TRBV5-5
D: NA
length: 13
J: TRBJ1-1
size: NA
CDR3: CASSRGRYTEAFF
DNA: TGTGCCAGCAGCCGGGGGAGGTATACTGAAGCTTTCTTT

V: TRBV15
D: TRBD1
length: 16
J: TRBJ1-1
size: once
CDR3: CATSRSTTGDNTEAFF
DNA: TGTGCCACCAGCAGATCGACGACAGGGGATAACACTGAAGCTTTCTTT

V: TRBV6-6
D: NA
length: 14
J: TRBJ1-5
size: few
CDR3: CASSPYRDNQPQHF
DNA: TGTGCCAGCAGCCCTTACCGGGACAATCAGCCCCAGCATTTT

V: TRBV25-1
D: TRBD1
length: 13
J: TRBJ2-7
size: NA
CDR3: CASGRQGSYEQYF
DNA: TGTGCCAGCGGTCGACAGGGAAGCTACGAGCAGTACTTC

V: TRBV7-3
D: TRBD2
length: 15
J: TRBJ2-1
size: NA
CDR3: CASSFMSGAFNEQFF
DNA: TGTGCCAGCAGCTTCATGAGCGGGGCATTCAATGAGCAGTTCTTC

V: TRBV29-1
D: NA
length: 14
J: TRBJ2-2
size: NA
CDR3: CSAIRQARSGELFF
DNA: TGCAGCGCCATCAGGCAGGCCCGCTCCGGGGAGCTGTTTTTT

V: TRBV28
D: TRBD2
length: 17
J: TRBJ2-7
size: NA
CDR3: CASSDPRTSGRGYEQYF
DNA: TGTGCCAGCAGCGACCCTAGGACTAGCGGAAGGGGGTACGAGCAGTACTTC

V: TRBV11-2
D: NA
length: 14
J: TRBJ1-1
size: NA
CDR3: CASSLGDSNTEAFF
DNA: TGTGCCAGCAGCTTAGGGGATTCGAACACTGAAGCTTTCTTT

V: TRBV10-2
D: NA
length: 15
J: TRBJ1-4
size: NA
CDR3: CASSESRGAREKLFF
DNA: TGCGCCAGCAGTGAGTCGCGGGGGGCTCGAGAAAAACTGTTTTTT

V: TRBV19
D: NA
length: 14
J: TRBJ1-5
size: NA
CDR3: CASSIFGLYQPQHF
DNA: TGTGCCAGTAGTATTTTTGGGTTGTATCAGCCCCAGCATTTT

V: TRBV29-1
D: TRBD1
length: 14
J: TRBJ2-2
size: NA
CDR3: CSATGQGFTGELFF
DNA: TGCAGCGCTACGGGACAGGGCTTCACCGGGGAGCTGTTTTTT

V: TRBV21-1
D: NA
length: 14
J: TRBJ1-2
size: NA
CDR3: CASSPRSACYGYTF
DNA: TGTGCCAGCAGCCCCCGTTCGGCCTGCTATGGCTACACCTTC

V: TRBV7-2
D: TRBD2
length: 15
J: TRBJ2-3
size: NA
CDR3: CASSSGDYGDYTQYF
DNA: TGTGCCAGCAGCTCCGGGGACTATGGGGATTATACGCAGTATTTT

V: TRBV2
D: TRBD2
length: 14
J: TRBJ2-7
size: NA
CDR3: CASSPGTSVKEQYF
DNA: TGTGCCAGTAGCCCCGGGACTAGCGTCAAAGAGCAGTACTTC